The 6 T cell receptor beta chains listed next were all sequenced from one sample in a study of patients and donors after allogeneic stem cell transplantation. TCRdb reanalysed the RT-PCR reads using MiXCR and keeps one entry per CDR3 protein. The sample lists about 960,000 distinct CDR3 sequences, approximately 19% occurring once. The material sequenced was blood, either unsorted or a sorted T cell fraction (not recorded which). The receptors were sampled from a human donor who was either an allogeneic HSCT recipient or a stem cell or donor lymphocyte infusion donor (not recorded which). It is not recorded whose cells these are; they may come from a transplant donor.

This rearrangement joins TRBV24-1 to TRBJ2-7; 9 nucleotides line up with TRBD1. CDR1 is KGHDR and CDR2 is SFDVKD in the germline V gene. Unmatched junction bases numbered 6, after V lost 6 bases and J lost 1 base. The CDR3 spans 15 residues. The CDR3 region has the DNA TGTGCCACCAGTAGCCCGGGGACAGGGTCCTACGAGCAGTACTTC. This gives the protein CATSSPGTGSYEQYF.

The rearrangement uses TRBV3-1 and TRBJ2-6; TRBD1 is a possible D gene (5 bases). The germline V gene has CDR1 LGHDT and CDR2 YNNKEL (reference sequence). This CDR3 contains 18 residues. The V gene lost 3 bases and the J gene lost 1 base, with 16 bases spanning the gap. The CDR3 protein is CASSHVTPGSSGANVLTF. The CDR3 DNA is TGTGCCAGCAGCCATGTCACACCAGGGTCTTCTGGGGCCAACGTCCTGACTTTC.

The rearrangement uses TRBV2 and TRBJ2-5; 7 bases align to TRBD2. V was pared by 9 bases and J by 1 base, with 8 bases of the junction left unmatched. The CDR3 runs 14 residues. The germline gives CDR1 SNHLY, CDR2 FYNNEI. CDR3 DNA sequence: TGTGCCAGTCCTGCAAGCGGGACCCAAGAGACCCAGTACTTC. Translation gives CASPASGTQETQYF.

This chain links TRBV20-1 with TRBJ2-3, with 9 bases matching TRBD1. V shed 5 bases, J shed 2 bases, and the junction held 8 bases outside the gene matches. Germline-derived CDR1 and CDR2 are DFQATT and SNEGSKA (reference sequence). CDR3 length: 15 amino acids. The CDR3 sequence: CSALPGTGSTDTQYF. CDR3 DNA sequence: TGCAGTGCTTTACCCGGGACAGGGTCCACAGATACGCAGTATTTT.

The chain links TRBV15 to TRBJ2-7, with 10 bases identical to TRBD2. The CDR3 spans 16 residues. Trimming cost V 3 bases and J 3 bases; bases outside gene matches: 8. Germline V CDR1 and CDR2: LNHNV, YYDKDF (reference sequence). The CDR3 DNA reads TGTGCCACCAGCAGCATGACGGGGACTAGCGTCTACGAGCAGTACTTC. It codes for CATSSMTGTSVYEQYF.

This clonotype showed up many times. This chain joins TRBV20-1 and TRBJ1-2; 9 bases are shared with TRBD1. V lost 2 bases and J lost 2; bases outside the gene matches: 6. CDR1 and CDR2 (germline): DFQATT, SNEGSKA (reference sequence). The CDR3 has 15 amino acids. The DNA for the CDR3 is TGCAGTGCTAGACGAACGACAGGGGGGAACTATGGCTACACCTTC. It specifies CSARRTTGGNYGYTF.